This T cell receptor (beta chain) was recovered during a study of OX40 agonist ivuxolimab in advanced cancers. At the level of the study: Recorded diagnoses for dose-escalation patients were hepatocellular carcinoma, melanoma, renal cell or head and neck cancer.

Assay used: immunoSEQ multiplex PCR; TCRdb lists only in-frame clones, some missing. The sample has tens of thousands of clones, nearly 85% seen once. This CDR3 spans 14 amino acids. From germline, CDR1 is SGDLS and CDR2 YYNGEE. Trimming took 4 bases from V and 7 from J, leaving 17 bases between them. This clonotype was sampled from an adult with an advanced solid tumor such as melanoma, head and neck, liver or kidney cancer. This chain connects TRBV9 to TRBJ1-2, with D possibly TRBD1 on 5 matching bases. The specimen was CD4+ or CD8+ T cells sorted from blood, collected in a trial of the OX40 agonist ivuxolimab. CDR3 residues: CASSTPEGLGGYTF. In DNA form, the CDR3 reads TGTGCCAGCAGCACCCCCGAGGGGCTCGGTGGCTACACCTTC. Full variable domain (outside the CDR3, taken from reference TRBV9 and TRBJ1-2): DSGVTQTPKHLITATGQRVTLRCSPRSGDLSVYWYQQSLDQGLQFLIQYYNGEERAKGNILERFSAQQFPDLHSELNLSSLELGDSALYFCASSTPEGLGGYTFGSGTRLTVV.